The 17 T cell receptor beta chains below were found in one sample sequenced in a study of blood T cell repertoires in COVID-19. Assay: immunoSEQ multiplex PCR; the TCRdb copy retains only in-frame clones and omits some. The sample contains roughly 86,000 clones, around four fifths of which appear only once. The sample consisted of peripheral blood. These receptors all stem from a man between 45 and 60 years old with acute or convalescent COVID-19.

This clone turned up a few times. The chain couples TRBV7-6 to TRBJ2-7, with D tentatively TRBD1 (6 bases). The V end was cut by 5 bases, the J end by 6 bases, with 17 bases between. The V gene's germline CDR1 is SGHVS and CDR2 FNYEAQ. This CDR3 region has 14 residues. CDR3 nucleotides: TGTGCCAGCAGCCTACAGGGAAGGGATCGCGAGCAGTACTTC. It specifies CASSLQGRDREQYF.

As DNA, the CDR3 is TGTGCCAGCAGCGTAGCAGACAGCTACAATGAAAAACTGTTTTTT. It encodes CASSVADSYNEKLFF. This rearrangement joins TRBV9 to TRBJ1-4; a possible D gene is TRBD1 (5 bases). Germline-derived CDR1 and CDR2 are SGDLS and YYNGEE. V lost 0 bases and J lost 5, with 11 bases in between. The CDR3 extends over 15 amino acids. The variable domain in full, with the rest retrieved from reference TRBV9 and TRBJ1-4, is DSGVTQTPKHLITATGQRVTLRCSPRSGDLSVYWYQQSLDQGLQFLIQYYNGEERAKGNILERFSAQQFPDLHSELNLSSLELGDSALYFCASSVADSYNEKLFFGSGTQLSVL.

This chain joins TRBV6-2 or TRBV6-3 and TRBJ2-7; possibly TRBD2 for D (6 bases). Trimming took 0 bases from V and 7 from J, leaving 19 bases between them. The length of the CDR3 is 16 residues. CDR1 and CDR2 (germline): MNHEY, SVGEGT. The CDR3 sequence: CASSYSSSGGPGEQYF. For the CDR3, the DNA is TGTGCCAGCAGTTACTCGTCAAGCGGAGGGCCCGGAGAGCAGTACTTC.

This clone appeared a few times. The chain links TRBV10-1 to TRBJ1-1; TRBD1 is a possible D gene (5 bases). V lost 4 bases to trimming and J lost 6 bases, with 12 bases between them. The germline gives CDR1 WNHNN, CDR2 SYGVQD (reference sequence). This CDR3 is 13 amino acids long. The CDR3 loop reads CASSASGVAEAFF. The CDR3 DNA reads TGCGCCAGCAGTGCCTCGGGGGTTGCTGAAGCTTTCTTT.

V is TRBV19 and J is TRBJ1-3, with TRBD1 as a possible D gene (6 bases). Trimming left V 6 bases short and J 0 bases short, with 12 bases between. This CDR3 is built from 15 residues. Germline CDR1 is LNHDA and CDR2 is SQIVND (reference sequence). The CDR3 DNA reads TGTGCCAGTAGAACGGGGGGCGGCTCTGGAAACACCATATATTTT. Translated, it gives CASRTGGGSGNTIYF. Looking up the rest from reference TRBV19 and TRBJ1-3 gives the full variable domain: DGGITQSPKYLFRKEGQNVTLSCEQNLNHDAMYWYRQDPGQGLRLIYYSQIVNDFQKGDIAEGYSVSREKKESFPLTVTSAQKNPTAFYLCASRTGGGSGNTIYFGEGSWLTVV.

DNA for the CDR3: TGTGCCAGCAGCCAAACCACAGGGGGTAGCGGCAATCAGCCCCAGCATTTT. Residues: CASSQTTGGSGNQPQHF. V usage is TRBV3-1 (or the pseudogene TRBV3-2) and J usage is TRBJ1-5, with 8 bases matching TRBD1. CDR3 length equals 17 residues. The V gene's germline CDR1 is LGHDT and CDR2 YNNKEL (reference sequence). V lost 2 bases to trimming and J lost 2 bases; unmatched junction nucleotides: 8.

The chain couples TRBV10-1 to TRBJ2-5; a weak D match, TRBD2 (5 bases). The CDR3 runs 14 residues. The germline V gene encodes CDR1 WNHNN and CDR2 SYGVQD (reference sequence). V shed 2 bases and J shed 4 bases, with 11 bases lying between them. The CDR3 bases are TGCGCCAGCAGTGAGCCCGGGGAAGGAGAGACCCAGTACTTC. It yields the protein CASSEPGEGETQYF.

The chain uses TRBV19 and TRBJ2-5; a weak D match, TRBD2 (6 bases). Germline values: CDR1 LNHDA, CDR2 SQIVND (reference sequence). This CDR3 is 14 amino acids long. Deletions cut 2 bases from V and 3 bases from J, with 10 bases between. The CDR3 sequence is CASSIRAGKETQYF. The CDR3 region has the DNA TGTGCCAGTAGTATACGGGCGGGGAAAGAGACCCAGTACTTC. Combining the CDR3 with reference TRBV19 and TRBJ2-5 gives the whole variable domain DGGITQSPKYLFRKEGQNVTLSCEQNLNHDAMYWYRQDPGQGLRLIYYSQIVNDFQKGDIAEGYSVSREKKESFPLTVTSAQKNPTAFYLCASSIRAGKETQYFGPGTRLLVL.

The rearrangement uses TRBV6-6 and TRBJ1-6, with 11 bases that match TRBD1. Germline lookup yields CDR1 MNHNY and CDR2 SVGAGI (reference sequence). The CDR3 has 14 amino acids. The V and J ends lost 4 bases and 9 bases, in that order; junction bases with no gene match: 2. CDR3 sequence: CASSSGTGGSPLHF. CDR3 bases: TGTGCCAGCAGTTCCGGGACAGGGGGTTCACCCCTCCACTTT.

The chain has TRBV3-1 (or the pseudogene TRBV3-2) and TRBJ1-3; 7 nucleotides line up with TRBD1. V shed 1 base and J 7 bases; nucleotides not matched to a gene: 7. The CDR3 extends over 15 amino acids. Germline V lookup: CDR1 LGHDT, CDR2 YNNKEL (reference sequence). The CDR3 nucleotides are TGTGCCAGCAGCCAAGGACCGACAGGGAGTAACACCATATATTTT. Its protein product is CASSQGPTGSNTIYF.

The sample holds one count of this clone. J is TRBJ1-1 and V is TRBV6-5, with 7 bases that match TRBD1. Germline assignment: CDR1 MNHEY and CDR2 SVGAGI. The CDR3 loop spans 14 amino acids. V gave up 0 bases and J gave up 3 bases; unmatched junction bases: 1. This CDR3 reads CASSYSTGDTEAFF. The DNA of the CDR3 is TGTGCCAGCAGTTACTCTACAGGGGACACTGAAGCTTTCTTT.

This chain uses TRBV5-5 with TRBJ2-2, with TRBD1 matching 10 bases. CDR1 and CDR2 (germline): SGHKS, YYEKEE (reference sequence). This CDR3 comprises 16 residues. V lost 5 bases to trimming and J lost 5 bases; unmatched junction nucleotides: 9. The CDR3 nucleotides read TGTGCCAGCAGGCCTCGACAGGGGGCGACGACCGGGGAGCTGTTTTTT. Protein sequence: CASRPRQGATTGELFF. Filled out from reference TRBV5-5 and TRBJ2-2, the complete variable domain reads DAGVTQSPTHLIKTRGQQVTLRCSPISGHKSVSWYQQVLGQGPQFIFQYYEKEERGRGNFPDRFSARQFPNYSSELNVNALLLGDSALYLCASRPRQGATTGELFFGEGSRLTVL.

The CDR3 DNA reads as TGTGCCAGCAGCAAAGCAGGTCCACAGGGAAGTTTTGGGCCCCAGCATTTT. Its translation is CASSKAGPQGSFGPQHF. V gene TRBV21-1 combines with J gene TRBJ1-5; the table's TRBD1 call for D was not verified on the DNA. TRBV21-1 is a listed pseudogene. The CDR3 is made up of 17 amino acids.

In this sample, this clone turned up many times. This sequence joins TRBV6-1 and TRBJ2-1, with a weak D call TRBD2 (6 bases). Trimming removed 3 bases at V and 6 bases at J, with 15 bases between. CDR1 and CDR2 from the germline V gene are MNHNS and SASEGT. CDR3 length: 15 amino acids. CDR3 loop: CASSEDPGLPNEQFF. In DNA, the CDR3 is TGTGCCAGCAGTGAGGACCCGGGACTCCCCAATGAGCAGTTCTTC.

The chain's CDR3 is CASSRGQDYGYTF. Written as DNA, the CDR3 is TGTGCCAGCAGTAGGGGACAGGACTATGGCTACACCTTC. V and J are TRBV28 and TRBJ1-2; 8 bases line up with TRBD1. After removal of 5 bases from V and 3 bases from J, the junction contained 2 bases not matched to a gene. This CDR3 has 13 residues. CDR1 and CDR2 from the germline V gene are MDHEN and SYDVKM.

CDR3 nucleotide sequence: TGTGCCAGCAGCCGCTCGAAGGGGTTTCTAAATTCACCCCTCCACTTT. This sequence encodes CASSRSKGFLNSPLHF. The rearrangement links TRBV27 to TRBJ1-6, with a tentative D call TRBD1 (5 bases). CDR1 is MNHEY and CDR2 is SMNVEV in the germline V gene (reference sequence). CDR3 length: 16 amino acids. V was trimmed by 6 bases and J by 7 bases, leaving 19 bases between them.

In DNA form, the CDR3 reads TGTGCCAGCAGCGGCGCTGGGCGCTACGAGCAGTACTTC. As protein: CASSGAGRYEQYF. The chain combines TRBV9 with TRBJ2-7, with D hard to call. The V end was cut by 3 bases, the J end by 3 bases, with 10 bases between. Germline V gene sequence: CDR1 SGDLS, CDR2 YYNGEE. The CDR3 covers 13 residues.